The present T cell receptor (beta chain) was sequenced within a study of T-cell reconstitution after alpha-beta-depleted transplantation in children. This clonotype has ten or more counts. The CDR3 is 15 amino acids. J gave up 10 bases and V 5 bases, and 8 bases lay outside the gene matches. Germline V gives CDR1 DFQATT, CDR2 SNEGSKA (reference sequence). Library preparation (for TCRbeta) was performed with unique molecular identifiers. TCRdb reprocessed the PCR reads via MiXCR and lists one record per CDR3 protein. The data show more than 550,000 distinct CDR3 sequences, approximately 10% seen once. J is TRBJ2-1 and V is TRBV20-1; 16 nucleotides agree with TRBD2. This TCR came from a human donor who donated a stem cell graft to a child with acute myeloid leukemia. The sequencing used PBMCs from the stem cell graft donor, collected from the stem cell graft. The chain's CDR3 is CSALPGTSGRGEQFF. As DNA, the CDR3 is TGCAGTGCTCTTCCCGGGACTAGCGGGAGGGGCGAGCAGTTCTTC.